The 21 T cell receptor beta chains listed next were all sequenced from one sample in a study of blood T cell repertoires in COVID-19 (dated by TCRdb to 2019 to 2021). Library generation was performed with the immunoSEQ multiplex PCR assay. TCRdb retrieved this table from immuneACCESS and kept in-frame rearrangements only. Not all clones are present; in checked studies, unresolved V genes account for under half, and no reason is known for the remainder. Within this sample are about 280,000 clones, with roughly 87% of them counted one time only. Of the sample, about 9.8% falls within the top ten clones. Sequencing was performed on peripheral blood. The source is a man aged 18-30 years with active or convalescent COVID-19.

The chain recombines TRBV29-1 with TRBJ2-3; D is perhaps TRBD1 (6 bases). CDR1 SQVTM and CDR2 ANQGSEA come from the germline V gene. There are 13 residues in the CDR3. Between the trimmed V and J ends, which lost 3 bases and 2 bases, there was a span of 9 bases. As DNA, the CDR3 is TGCAGCGTTGACCGGGACATCACAGATACGCAGTATTTT. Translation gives CSVDRDITDTQYF.

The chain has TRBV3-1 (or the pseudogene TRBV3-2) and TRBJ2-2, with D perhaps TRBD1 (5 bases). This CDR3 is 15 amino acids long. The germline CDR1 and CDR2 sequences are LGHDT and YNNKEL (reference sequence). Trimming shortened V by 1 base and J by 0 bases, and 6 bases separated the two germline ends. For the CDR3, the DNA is TGTGCCAGCAGCCAAGGACAGACGAACACCGGGGAGCTGTTTTTT. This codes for CASSQGQTNTGELFF.

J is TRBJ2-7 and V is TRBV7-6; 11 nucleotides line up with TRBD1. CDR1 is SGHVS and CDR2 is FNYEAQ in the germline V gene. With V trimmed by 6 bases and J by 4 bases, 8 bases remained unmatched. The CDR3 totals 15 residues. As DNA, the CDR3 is TGTGCCAGCAGGCCTGGGACAGGGGGTGTGTACGAGCAGTACTTC. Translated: CASRPGTGGVYEQYF.

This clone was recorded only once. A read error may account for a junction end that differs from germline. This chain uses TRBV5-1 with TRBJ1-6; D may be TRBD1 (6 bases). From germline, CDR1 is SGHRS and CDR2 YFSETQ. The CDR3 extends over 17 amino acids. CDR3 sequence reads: CVSSLEGQTWDNSPLHF. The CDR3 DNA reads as TGCGTCAGCAGCTTGGAGGGACAAACCTGGGATAATTCACCCCTCCACTTT.

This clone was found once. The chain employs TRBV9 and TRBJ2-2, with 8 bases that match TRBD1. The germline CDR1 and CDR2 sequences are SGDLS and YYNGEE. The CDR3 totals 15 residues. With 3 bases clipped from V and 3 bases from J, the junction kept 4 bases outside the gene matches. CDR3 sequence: CASSGQTGDTGELFF. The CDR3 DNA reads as TGTGCCAGCAGCGGGCAGACAGGGGACACCGGGGAGCTGTTTTTT.

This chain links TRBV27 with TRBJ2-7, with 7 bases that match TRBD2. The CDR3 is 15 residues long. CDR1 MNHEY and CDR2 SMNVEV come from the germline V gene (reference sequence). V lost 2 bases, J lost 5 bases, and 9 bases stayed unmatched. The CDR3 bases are TGTGCCAGCAGTTTAGGAGCGGGGCCCAAAAACGAGCAGTACTTC. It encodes CASSLGAGPKNEQYF.

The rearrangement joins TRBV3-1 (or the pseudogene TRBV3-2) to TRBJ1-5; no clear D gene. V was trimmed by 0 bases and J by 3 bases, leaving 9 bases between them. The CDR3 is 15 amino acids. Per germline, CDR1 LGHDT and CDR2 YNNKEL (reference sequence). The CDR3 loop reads CASSQDREVNQPQHF. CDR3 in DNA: TGTGCCAGCAGCCAAGATCGGGAGGTCAATCAGCCCCAGCATTTT.

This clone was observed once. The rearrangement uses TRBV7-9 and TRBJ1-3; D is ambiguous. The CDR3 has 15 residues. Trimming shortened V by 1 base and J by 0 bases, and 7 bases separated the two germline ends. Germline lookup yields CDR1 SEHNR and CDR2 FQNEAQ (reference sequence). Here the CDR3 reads CASSLGEHSGNTIYF. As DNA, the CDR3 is TGTGCCAGCAGCTTAGGGGAGCACTCTGGAAACACCATATATTTT.

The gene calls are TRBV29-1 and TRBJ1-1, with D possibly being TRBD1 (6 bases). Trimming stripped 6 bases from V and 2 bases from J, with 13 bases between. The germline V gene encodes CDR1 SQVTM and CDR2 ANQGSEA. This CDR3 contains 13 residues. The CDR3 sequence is CSVTRGGNTEAFF. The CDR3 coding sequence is TGCAGCGTAACCAGGGGTGGTAACACTGAAGCTTTCTTT.

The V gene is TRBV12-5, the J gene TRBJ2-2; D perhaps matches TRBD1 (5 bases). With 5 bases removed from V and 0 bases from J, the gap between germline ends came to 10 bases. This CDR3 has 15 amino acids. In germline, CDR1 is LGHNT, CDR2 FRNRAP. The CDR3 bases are TGTGCTAGTGGTCCAGGACACTCGAACACCGGGGAGCTGTTTTTT. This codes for CASGPGHSNTGELFF.

As DNA, the CDR3 is TGTGCCAGCAGCGTTAGTCTGACTCTCGGTGCGAACACTGAAGCTTTCTTT. Protein sequence: CASSVSLTLGANTEAFF. This rearrangement joins TRBV9 to TRBJ1-1; D not resolved. Germline V gene data show CDR1 as SGDLS and CDR2 as YYNGEE. V was trimmed by 2 bases and J by 1 base, leaving 18 bases between them. The CDR3 spans 17 residues.

This CDR3 is CASSLVGTPGNTIYF. The CDR3 nucleotides read TGTGCCAGCAGCTTAGTTGGGACACCTGGAAACACCATATATTTT. V gene TRBV11-2 combines with J gene TRBJ1-3, with D tentatively TRBD1 (6 bases). This CDR3 has 15 residues. V dropped 1 base and J dropped 2 bases, with 9 bases sitting between them. The V gene's germline CDR1 is SGHAT and CDR2 FQNNGV.

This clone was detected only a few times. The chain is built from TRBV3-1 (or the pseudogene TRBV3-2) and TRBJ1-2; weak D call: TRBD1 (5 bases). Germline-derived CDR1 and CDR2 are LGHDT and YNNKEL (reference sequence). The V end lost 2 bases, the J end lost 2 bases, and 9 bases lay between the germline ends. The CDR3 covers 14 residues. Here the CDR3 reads CASSQRRGNYGYTF. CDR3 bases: TGTGCCAGCAGCCAAAGGCGGGGGAACTATGGCTACACCTTC.

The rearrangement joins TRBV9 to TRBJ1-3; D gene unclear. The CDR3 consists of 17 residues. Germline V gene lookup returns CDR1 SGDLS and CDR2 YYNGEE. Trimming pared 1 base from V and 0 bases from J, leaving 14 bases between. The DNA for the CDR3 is TGTGCCAGCAGCGTACGTCTCGGGGAAAACTCTGGAAACACCATATATTTT. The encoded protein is CASSVRLGENSGNTIYF.

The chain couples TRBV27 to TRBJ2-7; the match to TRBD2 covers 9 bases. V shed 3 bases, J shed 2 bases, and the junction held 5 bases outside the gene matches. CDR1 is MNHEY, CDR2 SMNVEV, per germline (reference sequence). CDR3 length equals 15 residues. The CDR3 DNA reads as TGTGCCAGCAGTTTCTTCGGCGGGGGGGCCTACGAGCAGTACTTC. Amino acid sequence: CASSFFGGGAYEQYF.

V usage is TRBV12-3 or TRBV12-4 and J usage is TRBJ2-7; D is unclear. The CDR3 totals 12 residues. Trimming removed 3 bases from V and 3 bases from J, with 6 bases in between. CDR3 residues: CASSFSFYEQYF. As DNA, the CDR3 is TGTGCCAGCAGTTTTTCATTCTACGAGCAGTACTTC.

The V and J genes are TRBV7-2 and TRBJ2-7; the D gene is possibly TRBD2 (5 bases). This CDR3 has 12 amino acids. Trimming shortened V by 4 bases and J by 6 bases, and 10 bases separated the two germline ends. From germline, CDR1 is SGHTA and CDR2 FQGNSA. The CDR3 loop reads CASSSGLFEQYF. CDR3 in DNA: TGTGCCAGCAGCTCCGGACTTTTCGAGCAGTACTTC.

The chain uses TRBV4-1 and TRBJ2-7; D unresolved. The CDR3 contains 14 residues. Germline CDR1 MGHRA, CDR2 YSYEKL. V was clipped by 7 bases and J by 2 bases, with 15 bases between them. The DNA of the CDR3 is TGCGCCAGCAAAAGTTCCGGGTCGACCTACGAGCAGTACTTC. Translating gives CASKSSGSTYEQYF.

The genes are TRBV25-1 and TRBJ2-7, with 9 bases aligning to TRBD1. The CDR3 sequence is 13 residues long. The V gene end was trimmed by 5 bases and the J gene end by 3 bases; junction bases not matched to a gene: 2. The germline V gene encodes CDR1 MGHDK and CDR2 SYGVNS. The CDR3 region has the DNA TGTGCCAGCAGTCCGGGACAGGGCTACGAGCAGTACTTC. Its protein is CASSPGQGYEQYF.

The CDR3 loop reads CASSPVAGEWSSYNSPLHF. Written as DNA, the CDR3 is TGTGCCAGCAGCCCCGTTGCTGGAGAGTGGAGCTCCTATAATTCACCCCTCCACTTT. The chain has TRBV27 and TRBJ1-6; no clear D gene. The CDR3 runs 19 residues. Trimming removed 6 bases from V and 0 bases from J, with 21 bases in between. CDR1 MNHEY and CDR2 SMNVEV come from the germline V gene (reference sequence).

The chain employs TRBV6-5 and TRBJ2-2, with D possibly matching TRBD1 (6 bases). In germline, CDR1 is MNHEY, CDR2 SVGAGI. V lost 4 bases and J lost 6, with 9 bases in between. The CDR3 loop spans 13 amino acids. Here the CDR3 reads CASSSRGPGELFF. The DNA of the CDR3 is TGTGCCAGCAGTTCCAGGGGTCCCGGGGAGCTGTTTTTT.